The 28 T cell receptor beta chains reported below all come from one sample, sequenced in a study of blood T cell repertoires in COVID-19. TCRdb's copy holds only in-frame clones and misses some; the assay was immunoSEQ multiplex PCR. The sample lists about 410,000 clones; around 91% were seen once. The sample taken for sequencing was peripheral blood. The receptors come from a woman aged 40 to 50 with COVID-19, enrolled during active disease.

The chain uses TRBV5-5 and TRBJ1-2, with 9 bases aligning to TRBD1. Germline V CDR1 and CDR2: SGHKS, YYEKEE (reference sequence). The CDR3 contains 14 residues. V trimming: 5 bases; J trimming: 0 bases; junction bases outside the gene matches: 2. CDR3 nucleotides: TGTGCCAGCAGGAGACAGGGGGCTAACTATGGCTACACCTTC. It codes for CASRRQGANYGYTF.

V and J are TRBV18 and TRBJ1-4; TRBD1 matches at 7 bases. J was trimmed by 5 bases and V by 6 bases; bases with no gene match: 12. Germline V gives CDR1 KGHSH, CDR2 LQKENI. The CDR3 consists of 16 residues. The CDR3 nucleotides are TGTGCCAGCTCCCCCGGGACAGAGCTTTGGAATGAAAAACTGTTTTTT. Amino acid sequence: CASSPGTELWNEKLFF.

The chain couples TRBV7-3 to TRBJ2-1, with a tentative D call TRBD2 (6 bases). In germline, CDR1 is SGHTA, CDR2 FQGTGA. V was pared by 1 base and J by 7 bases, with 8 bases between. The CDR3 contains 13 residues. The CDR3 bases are TGTGCCAGCAGCTTAAGACGGGGGAATGAGCAGTTCTTC. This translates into CASSLRRGNEQFF.

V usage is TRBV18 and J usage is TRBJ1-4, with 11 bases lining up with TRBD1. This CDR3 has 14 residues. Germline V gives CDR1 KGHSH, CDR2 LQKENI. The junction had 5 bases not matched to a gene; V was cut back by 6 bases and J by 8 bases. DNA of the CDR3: TGTGCCAGCTCGTGGACAGGGGGCCAAGAAAAACTGTTTTTT. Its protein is CASSWTGGQEKLFF.

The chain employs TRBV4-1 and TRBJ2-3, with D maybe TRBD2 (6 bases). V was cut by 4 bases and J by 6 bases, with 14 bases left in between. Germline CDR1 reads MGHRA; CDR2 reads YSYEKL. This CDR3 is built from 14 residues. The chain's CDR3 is CASSLGTDLDTQYF. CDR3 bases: TGCGCCAGCAGCCTAGGGACTGACTTGGATACGCAGTATTTT.

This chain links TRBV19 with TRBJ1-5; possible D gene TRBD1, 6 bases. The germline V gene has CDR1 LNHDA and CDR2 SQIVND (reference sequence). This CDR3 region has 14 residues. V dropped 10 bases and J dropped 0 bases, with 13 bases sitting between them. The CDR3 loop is CATRQGTSNQPQHF. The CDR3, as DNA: TGTGCCACTAGGCAGGGGACTAGCAATCAGCCCCAGCATTTT.

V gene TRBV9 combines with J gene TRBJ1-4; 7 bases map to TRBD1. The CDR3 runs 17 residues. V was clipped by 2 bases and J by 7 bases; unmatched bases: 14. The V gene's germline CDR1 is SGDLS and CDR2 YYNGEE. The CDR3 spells CASSVGIQPGGSEKLFF. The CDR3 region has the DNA TGTGCCAGCAGCGTGGGGATCCAGCCAGGGGGTAGTGAAAAACTGTTTTTT.

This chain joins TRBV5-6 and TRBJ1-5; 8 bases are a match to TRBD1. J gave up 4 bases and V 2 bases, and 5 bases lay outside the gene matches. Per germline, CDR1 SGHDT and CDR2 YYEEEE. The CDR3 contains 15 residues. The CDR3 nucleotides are TGTGCCAGCAGCTTCAGGGGGCTCGGGAATCAGCCCCAGCATTTT. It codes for CASSFRGLGNQPQHF.

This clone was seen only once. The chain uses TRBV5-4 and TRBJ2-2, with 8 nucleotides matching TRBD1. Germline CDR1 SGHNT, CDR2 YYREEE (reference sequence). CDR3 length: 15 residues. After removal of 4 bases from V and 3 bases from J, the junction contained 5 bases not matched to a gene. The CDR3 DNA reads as TGTGCCAGCAGCCAGGACAGGGCCCACACCGGGGAGCTGTTTTTT. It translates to CASSQDRAHTGELFF.

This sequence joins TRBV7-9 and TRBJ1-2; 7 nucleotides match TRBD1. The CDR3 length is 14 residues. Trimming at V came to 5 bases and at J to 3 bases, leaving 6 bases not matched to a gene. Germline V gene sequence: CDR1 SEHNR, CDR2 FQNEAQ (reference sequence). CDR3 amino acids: CASSKQGIDYGYTF. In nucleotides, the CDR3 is TGTGCCAGCAGCAAACAGGGGATCGACTATGGCTACACCTTC.

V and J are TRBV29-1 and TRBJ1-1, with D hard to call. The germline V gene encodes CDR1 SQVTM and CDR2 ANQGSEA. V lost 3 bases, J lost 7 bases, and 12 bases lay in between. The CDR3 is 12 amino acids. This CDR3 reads CSVDEQRDEAFF. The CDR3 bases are TGCAGCGTTGACGAACAGAGAGATGAAGCTTTCTTT.

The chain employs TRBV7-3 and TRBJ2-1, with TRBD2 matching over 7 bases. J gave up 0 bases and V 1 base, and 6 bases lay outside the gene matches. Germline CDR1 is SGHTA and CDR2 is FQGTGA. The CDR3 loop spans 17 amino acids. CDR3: CASSLIGGNPSYNEQFF. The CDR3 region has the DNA TGTGCCAGCAGCTTAATCGGGGGGAATCCCTCCTACAATGAGCAGTTCTTC. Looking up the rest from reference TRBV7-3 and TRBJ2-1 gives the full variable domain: GAGVSQTPSNKVTEKGKYVELRCDPISGHTALYWYRQSLGQGPEFLIYFQGTGAADDSGLPNDRFFAVRPEGSVSTLKIQRTERGDSAVYLCASSLIGGNPSYNEQFFGPGTRLTVL.

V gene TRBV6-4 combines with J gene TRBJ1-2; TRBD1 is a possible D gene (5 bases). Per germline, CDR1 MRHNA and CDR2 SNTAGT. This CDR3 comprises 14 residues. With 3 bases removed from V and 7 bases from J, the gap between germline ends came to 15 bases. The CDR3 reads CASSEEGMGSGYTF. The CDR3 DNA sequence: TGTGCCAGCAGTGAGGAGGGGATGGGTAGTGGCTACACCTTC.

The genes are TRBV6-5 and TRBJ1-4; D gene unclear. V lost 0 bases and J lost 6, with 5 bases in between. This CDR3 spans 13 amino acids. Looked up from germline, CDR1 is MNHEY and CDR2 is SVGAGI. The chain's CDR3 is CASSYSFDEKLFF. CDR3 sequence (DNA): TGTGCCAGCAGTTACTCGTTCGATGAAAAACTGTTTTTT.

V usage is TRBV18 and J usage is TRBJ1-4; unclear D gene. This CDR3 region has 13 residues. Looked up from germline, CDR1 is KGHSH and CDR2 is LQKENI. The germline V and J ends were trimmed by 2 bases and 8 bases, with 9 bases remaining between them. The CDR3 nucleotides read TGTGCCAGCTCACCAGGGCTCAGGGAAAAACTGTTTTTT. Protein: CASSPGLREKLFF.

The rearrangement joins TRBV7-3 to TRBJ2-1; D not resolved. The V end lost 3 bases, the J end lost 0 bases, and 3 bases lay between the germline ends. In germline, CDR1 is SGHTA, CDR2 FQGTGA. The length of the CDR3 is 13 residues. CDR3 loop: CASSFSSYNEQFF. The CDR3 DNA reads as TGTGCCAGCAGCTTTAGCTCCTACAATGAGCAGTTCTTC.

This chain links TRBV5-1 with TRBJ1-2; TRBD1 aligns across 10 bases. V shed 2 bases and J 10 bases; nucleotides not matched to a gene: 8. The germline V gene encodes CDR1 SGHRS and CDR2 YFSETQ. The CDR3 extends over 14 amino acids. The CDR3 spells CASSFSGTGDDYTF. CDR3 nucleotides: TGCGCCAGCAGCTTTAGTGGGACAGGGGATGACTACACCTTC.

CDR3 region: CASTPGLINQPQHF. DNA for the CDR3: TGTGCCAGCACCCCGGGACTGATCAATCAGCCCCAGCATTTT. The rearrangement uses TRBV2 and TRBJ1-5; tentative D call: TRBD1 (5 bases). Germline V lookup: CDR1 SNHLY, CDR2 FYNNEI. Trimming stripped 7 bases from V and 3 bases from J, with 13 bases between. This CDR3 comprises 14 residues. Looking up the rest from reference TRBV2 and TRBJ1-5 gives the full variable domain: EPEVTQTPSHQVTQMGQEVILRCVPISNHLYFYWYRQILGQKVEFLVSFYNNEISEKSEIFDDQFSVERPDGSNFTLKIRSTKLEDSAMYFCASTPGLINQPQHFGDGTRLSIL.

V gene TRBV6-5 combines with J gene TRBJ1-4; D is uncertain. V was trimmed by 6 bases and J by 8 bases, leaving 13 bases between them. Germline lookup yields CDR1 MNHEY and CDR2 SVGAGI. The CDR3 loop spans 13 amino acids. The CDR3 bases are TGTGCCAGCAGATTGGGGTGGGAGGAAAAACTGTTTTTT. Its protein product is CASRLGWEEKLFF.

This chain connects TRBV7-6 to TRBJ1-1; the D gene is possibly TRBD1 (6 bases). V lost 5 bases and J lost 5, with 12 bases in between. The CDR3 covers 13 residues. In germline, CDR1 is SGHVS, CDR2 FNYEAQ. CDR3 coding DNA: TGTGCCAGCAGCCAAGACAGGTTGACTGAAGCTTTCTTT. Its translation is CASSQDRLTEAFF.

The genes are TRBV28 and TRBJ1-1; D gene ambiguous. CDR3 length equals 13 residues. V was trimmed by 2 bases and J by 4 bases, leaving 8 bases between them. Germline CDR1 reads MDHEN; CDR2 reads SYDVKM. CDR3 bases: TGTGCCAGCAGTTTAAGGAGATCCACTGAAGCTTTCTTT. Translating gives CASSLRRSTEAFF.

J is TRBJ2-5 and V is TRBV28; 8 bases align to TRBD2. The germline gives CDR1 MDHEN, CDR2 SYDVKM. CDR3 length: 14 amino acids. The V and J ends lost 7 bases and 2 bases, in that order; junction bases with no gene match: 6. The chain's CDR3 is CASKVAGNQETQYF. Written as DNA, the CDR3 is TGTGCCAGCAAGGTAGCGGGGAATCAAGAGACCCAGTACTTC.

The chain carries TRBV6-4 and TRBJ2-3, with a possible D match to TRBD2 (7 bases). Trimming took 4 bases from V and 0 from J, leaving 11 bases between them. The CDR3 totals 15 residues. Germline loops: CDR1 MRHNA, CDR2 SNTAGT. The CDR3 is CASSGGGSSTDTQYF. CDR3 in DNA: TGTGCCAGCAGTGGGGGGGGCAGTAGCACAGATACGCAGTATTTT.

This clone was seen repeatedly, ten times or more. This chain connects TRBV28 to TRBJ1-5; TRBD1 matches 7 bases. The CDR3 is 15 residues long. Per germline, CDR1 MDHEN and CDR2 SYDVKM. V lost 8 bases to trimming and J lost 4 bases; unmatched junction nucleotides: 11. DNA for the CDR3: TGTGCCAGCGTACCAGGGGACAGAGGAAATCAGCCCCAGCATTTT. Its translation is CASVPGDRGNQPQHF.

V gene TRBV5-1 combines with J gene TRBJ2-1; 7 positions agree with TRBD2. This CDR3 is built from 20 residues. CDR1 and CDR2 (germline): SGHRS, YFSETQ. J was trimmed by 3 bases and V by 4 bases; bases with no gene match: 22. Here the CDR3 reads CASSQLGNGLAGDLYNEQFF. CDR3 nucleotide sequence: TGCGCCAGCAGCCAACTTGGAAATGGCTTGGCGGGGGACCTCTACAATGAGCAGTTCTTC.

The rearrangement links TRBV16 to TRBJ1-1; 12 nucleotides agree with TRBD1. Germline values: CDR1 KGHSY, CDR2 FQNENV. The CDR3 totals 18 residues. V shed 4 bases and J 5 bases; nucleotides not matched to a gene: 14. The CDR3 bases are TGTGCCAGCAGCCCGATCCAGGGACAGGGGGCGCATGGAACTGAAGCTTTCTTT. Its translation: CASSPIQGQGAHGTEAFF.

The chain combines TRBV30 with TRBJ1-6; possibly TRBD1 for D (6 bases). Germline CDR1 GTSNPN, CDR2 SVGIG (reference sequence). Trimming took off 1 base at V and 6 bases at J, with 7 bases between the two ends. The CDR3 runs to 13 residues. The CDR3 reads CAWSGQANSPLHF. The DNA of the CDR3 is TGTGCCTGGAGTGGACAGGCTAATTCACCCCTCCACTTT. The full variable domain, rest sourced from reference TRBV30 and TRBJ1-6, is SQTIHQWPATLVQPVGSPLSLECTVEGTSNPNLYWYRQAAGRGLQLLFYSVGIGQISSEVPQNLSASRPQDRQFILSSKKLLLSDSGFYLCAWSGQANSPLHFGNGTRLTVT.

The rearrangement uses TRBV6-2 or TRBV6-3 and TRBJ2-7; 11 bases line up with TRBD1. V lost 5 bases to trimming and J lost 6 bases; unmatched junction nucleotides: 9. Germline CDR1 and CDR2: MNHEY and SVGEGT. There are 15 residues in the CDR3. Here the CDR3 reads CASSPRTGGLAEQYF. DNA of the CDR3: TGTGCCAGCAGTCCCCGGACAGGGGGCCTCGCCGAGCAGTACTTC.